The 21 T cell receptor beta chains listed next were all sequenced from one sample in a study of technical replicates of blood from a few donors. Method: immunoSEQ multiplex PCR; TCRdb's copy keeps in-frame clones and lacks some. Found here are fewer than 90,000 clones, 90% to 95% of them singletons; the top ten hold about 0.23%. Material for sequencing was T cells isolated from PBMCs. All receptors derive from a human donor in good health.

The rearrangement joins TRBV9 to TRBJ2-1, with TRBD2 identical over 7 bases. V lost 1 base and J lost 6; bases outside the gene matches: 1. Germline assignment: CDR1 SGDLS and CDR2 YYNGEE. The CDR3 totals 13 residues. The CDR3, as DNA: TGTGCCAGCAGCGTACGGACTAGCAATGAGCAGTTCTTC. Encoded protein: CASSVRTSNEQFF.

The chain has TRBV28 and TRBJ2-7, with 8 bases fitting TRBD2. Losses at the gene ends were 7 bases for V and 4 bases for J; bases not matched to a gene: 9. Per the germline V gene, CDR1 is MDHEN and CDR2 is SYDVKM. The CDR3 has 14 residues. The CDR3 nucleotides are TGTGCCAGCAACCAAAATAGCGGGGCATACGAGCAGTACTTC. This translates into CASNQNSGAYEQYF.

CDR3 in DNA: TGTGCCAGCAGCTTAGTGGTAGCGGGAGGGCCCTACGAGCAGTACTTC. This translates into CASSLVVAGGPYEQYF. The chain couples TRBV7-8 to TRBJ2-7, with 11 bases matching TRBD2. V lost 1 base and J lost 2; bases outside the gene matches: 4. CDR1 is SGHVS, CDR2 FQNEAQ, per germline. The CDR3 sequence is 16 residues long.

The rearrangement links TRBV30 to TRBJ2-1; 9 bases are shared with TRBD2. Germline CDR1 is GTSNPN and CDR2 is SVGIG (reference sequence). V lost 0 bases to trimming and J lost 1 base; unmatched junction nucleotides: 16. The CDR3 has 20 residues. The CDR3 DNA sequence: TGTGCCTGGAGTGTAGGGTCTAGCGGGGACCACCTCGGGTCCTACAATGAGCAGTTCTTC. It yields the protein CAWSVGSSGDHLGSYNEQFF.

CDR3 in DNA: TGTGCCAGCTTAGACAGAATGACTAGCGGGAGAGCCGAGCAGTACTTC. Protein sequence: CASLDRMTSGRAEQYF. This chain joins TRBV2 and TRBJ2-7; 12 bases line up with TRBD2. CDR3 length: 16 residues. Germline loops: CDR1 SNHLY, CDR2 FYNNEI. J gave up 6 bases and V 8 bases, and 14 bases lay outside the gene matches.

This rearrangement joins TRBV14 to TRBJ1-6; TRBD1 matches at 8 bases. From germline, CDR1 is SGHDN and CDR2 FVKESK. J gave up 4 bases and V 1 base, and 6 bases lay outside the gene matches. CDR3 size: 17 residues. CDR3 protein: CASSQGTGLIYNSPLHF. The DNA for the CDR3 is TGTGCCAGCAGCCAAGGGACAGGGTTGATATATAATTCACCCCTCCACTTT.

The genes are TRBV19 and TRBJ1-2, with 9 nucleotides matching TRBD1. This CDR3 is built from 13 residues. V lost 4 bases, J lost 7 bases, and 4 bases stayed unmatched. Germline V gene sequence: CDR1 LNHDA, CDR2 SQIVND (reference sequence). CDR3 sequence reads: CASSNRGPAGYTF. The CDR3 DNA follows: TGTGCCAGTAGTAACAGGGGGCCAGCTGGCTACACCTTC.

This chain connects TRBV19 to TRBJ2-2, with a possible D match to TRBD1 (5 bases). V dropped 7 bases and J dropped 5 bases, with 14 bases sitting between them. CDR1 is LNHDA, CDR2 SQIVND, per germline (reference sequence). The CDR3 contains 14 residues. CDR3: CASTHQGKTGELFF. CDR3 DNA sequence: TGTGCCAGTACCCACCAGGGCAAGACCGGGGAGCTGTTTTTT.

This chain connects TRBV7-9 to TRBJ2-5; D is ambiguous. The CDR3 runs to 14 residues. The ends were cut back, 0 bases at V and 2 bases at J, with 7 bases in the middle. CDR1 is SEHNR and CDR2 is FQNEAQ in the germline V gene (reference sequence). The CDR3 sequence is CASSLANGQETQYF. CDR3 nucleotide sequence: TGTGCCAGCAGCTTAGCTAACGGGCAAGAGACCCAGTACTTC.

The chain links TRBV11-2 to TRBJ1-2, with TRBD1 identical over 7 bases. CDR1 SGHAT and CDR2 FQNNGV come from the germline V gene. The CDR3 covers 17 residues. Unmatched junction bases numbered 14, after V lost 5 bases and J lost 2 bases. The CDR3 here is CASSLTGAGGANYGYTF. Written as DNA, the CDR3 is TGTGCCAGCAGCCTAACCGGGGCAGGGGGAGCAAACTATGGCTACACCTTC.

This chain connects TRBV19 to TRBJ1-1; TRBD1 agrees at 7 bases. The CDR3 runs to 15 residues. The junction had 18 bases not matched to a gene; V was cut back by 6 bases and J by 11 bases. The germline V gene encodes CDR1 LNHDA and CDR2 SQIVND (reference sequence). CDR3 DNA sequence: TGTGCCAGTAGCAATTACAGGGGAACCAGCCCCCAGGCTTTCTTT. It encodes CASSNYRGTSPQAFF.

The rearrangement uses TRBV7-8 and TRBJ2-3; TRBD2 matches 10 bases. CDR1 is SGHVS, CDR2 FQNEAQ, per germline. Trimming cost V 4 bases and J 2 bases; bases outside gene matches: 3. CDR3 size: 15 residues. For the CDR3, the DNA is TGTGCCAGCAGCTCAGCGGGGGGGAACACAGATACGCAGTATTTT. This encodes CASSSAGGNTDTQYF.

The chain is built from TRBV2 and TRBJ1-6; unclear D gene. The germline V and J ends were trimmed by 1 base and 6 bases, with 16 bases remaining between them. CDR3 length equals 17 residues. CDR1 and CDR2 from the germline V gene are SNHLY and FYNNEI. The CDR3 protein is CASSEGSYQVANSPLHF. In DNA form, the CDR3 reads TGTGCCAGCAGTGAAGGGTCTTATCAGGTGGCTAATTCACCCCTCCACTTT.

The CDR3: CASSLATRHQDNEQFF. The CDR3 DNA is TGTGCCAGCAGCTTAGCTACCCGCCACCAGGACAATGAGCAGTTCTTC. This chain uses TRBV7-9 with TRBJ2-1; D gene uncertain. V was shortened by 0 bases and J by 5 bases, with 14 bases between the two germline ends. The CDR3 has 16 residues. CDR1 and CDR2 (germline): SEHNR, FQNEAQ (reference sequence).

V is TRBV6-5 and J is TRBJ2-1; 7 bases match TRBD2. The CDR3 runs to 14 residues. Germline assignment: CDR1 MNHEY and CDR2 SVGAGI. The V and J ends lost 0 bases and 6 bases, in that order; junction bases with no gene match: 2. For the CDR3, the DNA is TGTGCCAGCAGTTACTCGAGCGGGACCAATGAGCAGTTCTTC. This codes for CASSYSSGTNEQFF.

The gene calls are TRBV5-1 and TRBJ2-1, with 9 bases aligning to TRBD2. V dropped 6 bases and J dropped 2; count of bases not matched to a gene: 6. Germline assignment: CDR1 SGHRS and CDR2 YFSETQ. The CDR3 loop spans 15 amino acids. The CDR3 sequence is CASTETSGTYNEQFF. The CDR3 DNA reads TGCGCCAGCACCGAGACTAGCGGAACCTACAATGAGCAGTTCTTC.

This clone was picked up one time. The chain joins TRBV29-1 to TRBJ1-2; TRBD1 matches 7 bases. Germline assignment: CDR1 SQVTM and CDR2 ANQGSEA. V lost 4 bases and J lost 1; bases outside the gene matches: 3. This CDR3 has 13 residues. CDR3 sequence reads: CSVGDSFNYGYTF. DNA for the CDR3: TGCAGCGTTGGGGACAGTTTTAACTATGGCTACACCTTC.

The chain employs TRBV6-6 and TRBJ1-1; D possibly corresponds to TRBD1 (5 bases). Germline CDR1 MNHNY, CDR2 SVGAGI (reference sequence). The CDR3 spans 13 residues. With 2 bases removed from V and 7 bases from J, the gap between germline ends came to 11 bases. As DNA, the CDR3 is TGTGCCAGCAGTTACACAACCGACAGTGAAGCTTTCTTT. Translation: CASSYTTDSEAFF.

The chain couples TRBV6-1 to TRBJ2-7, with a weak D call TRBD2 (6 bases). The germline V and J ends were trimmed by 4 bases and 4 bases, with 14 bases remaining between them. Germline V gives CDR1 MNHNS, CDR2 SASEGT. The length of the CDR3 is 14 residues. CDR3 in DNA: TGTGCCAGCAGTGTACGGAGGGGAGCTTACGAGCAGTACTTC. Its protein product is CASSVRRGAYEQYF.

The chain recombines TRBV5-1 with TRBJ2-2, with TRBD2 matching over 7 bases. There are 17 residues in the CDR3. In germline, CDR1 is SGHRS, CDR2 YFSETQ. Trimming at V came to 3 bases and at J to 1 base, leaving 9 bases not matched to a gene. The CDR3 protein is CASSWGGTDKNTGELFF. The CDR3 DNA reads as TGCGCCAGCAGCTGGGGGGGTACAGACAAGAACACCGGGGAGCTGTTTTTT.

The chain employs TRBV6-5 and TRBJ1-2, with D possibly TRBD1 on 5 matching bases. Germline CDR1 reads MNHEY; CDR2 reads SVGAGI. V was trimmed by 0 bases and J by 7 bases, leaving 9 bases between them. The CDR3 totals 13 residues. This CDR3 is CASSYSGVSGYTF. CDR3 nucleotides: TGTGCCAGCAGTTACTCAGGGGTATCTGGCTACACCTTC.